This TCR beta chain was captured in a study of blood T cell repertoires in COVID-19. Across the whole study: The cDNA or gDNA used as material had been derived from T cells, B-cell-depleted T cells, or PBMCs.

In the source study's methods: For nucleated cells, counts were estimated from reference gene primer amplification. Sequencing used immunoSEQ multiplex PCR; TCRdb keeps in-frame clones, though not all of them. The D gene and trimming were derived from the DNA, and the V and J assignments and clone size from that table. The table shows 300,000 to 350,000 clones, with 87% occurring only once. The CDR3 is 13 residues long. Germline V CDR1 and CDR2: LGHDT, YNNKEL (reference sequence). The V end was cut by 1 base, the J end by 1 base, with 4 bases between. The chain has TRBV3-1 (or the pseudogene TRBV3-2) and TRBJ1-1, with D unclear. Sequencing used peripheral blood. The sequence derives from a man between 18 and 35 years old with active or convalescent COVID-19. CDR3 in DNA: TGTGCCAGCAGCCAAGTCCAGAACACTGAAGCTTTCTTT. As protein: CASSQVQNTEAFF.